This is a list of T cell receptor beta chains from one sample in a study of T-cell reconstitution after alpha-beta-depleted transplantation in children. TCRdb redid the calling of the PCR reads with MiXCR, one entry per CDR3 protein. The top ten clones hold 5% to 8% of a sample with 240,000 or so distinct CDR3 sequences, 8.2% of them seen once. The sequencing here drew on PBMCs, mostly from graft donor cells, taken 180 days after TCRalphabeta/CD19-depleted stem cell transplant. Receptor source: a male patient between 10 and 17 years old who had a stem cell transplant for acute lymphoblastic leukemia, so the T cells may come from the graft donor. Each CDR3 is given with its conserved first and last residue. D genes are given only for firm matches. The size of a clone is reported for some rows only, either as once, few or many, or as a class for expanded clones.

TGTGCCACCAGCCCAAAGGCCCGGGACCAAGAGACCCAGTACTTC CATSPKARDQETQYF many - TRBJ2-5 TRBV15
TGTGCCATCAGTGCCCACTCGGGGGGCTACACCTTC CAISAHSGGYTF many - TRBJ1-2 TRBV10-3
TGTGCCAGCAGCTTAGGGCCAGGGGGCGCGAAGACCCAGTACTTC CASSLGPGGAKTQYF many TRBD1 TRBJ2-5 TRBV7-9
TGTGCCAGTAGTACCTACGGGGGTCAGGCCGGGGAGCTGTTTTTT CASSTYGGQAGELFF - - TRBJ2-2 TRBV19
TGTGCCAGCAGTTTGTCGGACTATGGCTACACCTTC CASSLSDYGYTF many - TRBJ1-2 TRBV12-3/TRBV12-4
TGTGCCAGCAGTTTATCCCCCGGACTAGCGGGAGCAAGCTCCTACGAGCAGTACTTC CASSLSPGLAGASSYEQYF many TRBD2 TRBJ2-7 TRBV27
TGTGCCAGCAGCTTAGAAGGGGGCAGGGATACGCAGTATTTT CASSLEGGRDTQYF many TRBD1 TRBJ2-3 TRBV7-9
TGTGCCAGCAGCCTCGTCCAGGGGATAAGCACAGATACGCAGTATTTT CASSLVQGISTDTQYF many - TRBJ2-3 TRBV7-9
TGTGCCAGCAGCCCCCGTGTCGGGGGGGCGAGCACAGATACGCAGTATTTT CASSPRVGGASTDTQYF few TRBD2 TRBJ2-3 TRBV6-1
TGTGCCACCAGTGATTCCAATAGGAGGACAGGGGGCGCCTACGAGCAGTACTTC CATSDSNRRTGGAYEQYF many TRBD1 TRBJ2-7 TRBV24-1
TGTGCCAGCAGCCGGACTCCGGGTTACGAGCAGTACTTC CASSRTPGYEQYF many - TRBJ2-7 TRBV12-3/TRBV12-4
TGTGCCACCAGTGACCCCCCAGGAGAGCAGTTCTTC CATSDPPGEQFF many - TRBJ2-1 TRBV24-1
TGTGCCACCAGTGACCCGACAGGGGGCAGGTACGAGCAGTACTTC CATSDPTGGRYEQYF many TRBD1 TRBJ2-7 TRBV24-1
TGTGCCAGCAGCCCCGACGGGGCCGCTGGGGGTGAGCAGTTCTTC CASSPDGAAGGEQFF many - TRBJ2-1 TRBV11-3
TGTGCCAGCAGACGAGTGGACAGGGGGAGTCGGAATACGCAGTATTTT CASRRVDRGSRNTQYF - TRBD1 TRBJ2-3 TRBV5-4
TGTGCCAGCAGCTTACCTTCCGGGACAGGGAACTACGAGCAGTACTTC CASSLPSGTGNYEQYF many TRBD1 TRBJ2-7 TRBV7-9
TGCAGCGCCGAGAGGGGAATGACCGGGGAGCTGTTTTTT CSAERGMTGELFF many - TRBJ2-2 TRBV29-1
TGCGCCAGCAGCTTGGGCGGGACAGGGCGAAGGATCTACGAGCAGTACTTC CASSLGGTGRRIYEQYF many TRBD1 TRBJ2-7 TRBV5-1
TGCGCCAGCAGCCAAGCACCAGGACAGGCGTCTGGAAACACCATATATTTT CASSQAPGQASGNTIYF many TRBD1 TRBJ1-3 TRBV4-3
TGCGCCAGCAGTCATCGACGGACAGGGGCCTACGAGCAGTACTTC CASSHRRTGAYEQYF few TRBD1 TRBJ2-7 TRBV23-1
TGTGCCAGCAGTTTATTAAGACTAGCGGGGGGGCTAGAGACCCAGTACTTC CASSLLRLAGGLETQYF many TRBD2 TRBJ2-5 TRBV27
TGCGCCAGCAGCCACCGGGACAGGGTATACACCGGGGAGCTGTTTTTT CASSHRDRVYTGELFF many TRBD1 TRBJ2-2 TRBV5-1
TGTGCCACCTCTGGAGGGACGGGCTACACCTTC CATSGGTGYTF many - TRBJ1-2 TRBV28
TGCAGTGTCCCATCCACTGAGGGCTATGGCTACACCTTC CSVPSTEGYGYTF many - TRBJ1-2 TRBV20-1
TGTGCCAGCAGCCCCTCTGGACTTAGCACAGATACGCAGTATTTT CASSPSGLSTDTQYF many - TRBJ2-3 TRBV3-1
TGTGCCAGCAGCCCCCGCCCGGGACAGGGTTGGGAAGCTTTCTTT CASSPRPGQGWEAFF many TRBD1 TRBJ1-1 TRBV9
TGTGCCAGCAGCCGGGGGACAGGGGTGAACACTGAAGCTTTCTTT CASSRGTGVNTEAFF many TRBD1 TRBJ1-1 TRBV7-3
TGTGCCAGCAGCTTAACCAGAAGCGTGGGGACAGATACGCAGTATTTT CASSLTRSVGTDTQYF many - TRBJ2-3 TRBV7-3
TGCGCCAGCAGCTTGGCGGGGGCGCAGTACGAGCAGTACTTC CASSLAGAQYEQYF many - TRBJ2-7 TRBV5-1
TGCAGTGCTAGAGATGCTCGAGGGGTGAACACTGAAGCTTTCTTT CSARDARGVNTEAFF many - TRBJ1-1 TRBV20-1
TGTGCCAGCACCGGACAGGGCAGCTCCTACAATGAGCAGTTCTTC CASTGQGSSYNEQFF many TRBD1 TRBJ2-1 TRBV7-9
TGTGCCAGCAGTGCCCACAATCAGCCCCAGCATTTT CASSAHNQPQHF many - TRBJ1-5 TRBV25-1
TGTGCCAGCAGCCCCTACAGGGGCAATGAGCAGTTCTTC CASSPYRGNEQFF many TRBD1 TRBJ2-1 TRBV7-3
TGCAGTGCCTCGCGCGGGGTGAGGAACACCGGGGAGCTGTTTTTT CSASRGVRNTGELFF many - TRBJ2-2 TRBV20-1
TGTGCCAGCAGCTTGCACAGGGTCAGCAATCAGCCCCAGCATTTT CASSLHRVSNQPQHF many - TRBJ1-5 TRBV7-2
TGTGCCAGCAGCGGGGGACCCGTATCCCAAGAGACCCAGTACTTC CASSGGPVSQETQYF many - TRBJ2-5 TRBV11-2
TGTGCCAGCAGTTTAAGAGGTACAGCCAGATTCCAAGAGACCCAGTACTTC CASSLRGTARFQETQYF many - TRBJ2-5 TRBV28
TGTGCCAGCAGTTTGCAACCGGGACAGGGGACCTACGAGCAGTACTTC CASSLQPGQGTYEQYF many TRBD1 TRBJ2-7 TRBV28
TGTGCCAGCATAGCAGTTGGGTTCACTGAAGCTTTCTTT CASIAVGFTEAFF many - TRBJ1-1 TRBV5-6
TGTGCCAGCAGCGTAGGGGGTTGGGGCTACACCTTC CASSVGGWGYTF many - TRBJ1-2 TRBV9
TGTGCCATCAGTGCTCCACCTGAGGACGGCTCCTACGAGCAGTACTTC CAISAPPEDGSYEQYF many - TRBJ2-7 TRBV10-3
TGTGCCAGCAGCCAAGTACAGGGGCGGGCCTACGAGCAGTACTTC CASSQVQGRAYEQYF many TRBD1 TRBJ2-7 TRBV3-1
TGTGCCAGCAGCCAAGATGGCCCAATCAGTGAAGCTTTCTTT CASSQDGPISEAFF many - TRBJ1-1 TRBV4-2
TGCAGTGCTTGGACCCTTCCGGAGACCCAGTACTTC CSAWTLPETQYF many - TRBJ2-5 TRBV20-1
TGTGCCAGCAGTTACTCGAATCGGTATCCACCCCTCCACTTT CASSYSNRYPPLHF few - TRBJ1-6 TRBV6-5
TGTGCCAGCAGCTTGGGGGGAATCGGCACAGATACGCAGTATTTT CASSLGGIGTDTQYF many - TRBJ2-3 TRBV5-6